These 25 T cell receptor beta chains came from one sample sequenced in a study of blood T cell repertoires in COVID-19. Repertoires were generated with immunoSEQ multiplex PCR, while TCRdb's copy carries only in-frame clones and drops some. The sample lists 200,000 to 250,000 clones; around 90% were seen once. Sequenced input: PBMCs or T cells enriched from blood (not recorded which). The receptors originated from a man aged 25 to 45 who had been exposed to COVID-19.

This chain joins TRBV18 and TRBJ1-5; D is undetermined. The length of the CDR3 is 13 residues. The V end lost 8 bases, the J end lost 5 bases, and 13 bases lay between the germline ends. CDR1 and CDR2 from the germline V gene are KGHSH and LQKENI. CDR3 DNA: TGTGCCAGCACGGAGACCCAGCATCAGCCCCAGCATTTT. Protein sequence: CASTETQHQPQHF.

The gene calls are TRBV9 and TRBJ1-4; D possibly corresponds to TRBD1 (6 bases). This CDR3 spans 15 amino acids. V lost 1 base and J lost 7, with 14 bases in between. Per germline, CDR1 SGDLS and CDR2 YYNGEE. The CDR3 loop is CASSVYEGVSEKLFF. CDR3 DNA sequence: TGTGCCAGCAGCGTATATGAGGGGGTCAGTGAAAAACTGTTTTTT.

The CDR3 nucleotides read TGTGCCAGCAACCACGACAGAGTACAAGAGACCCAGTACTTC. It is translated as CASNHDRVQETQYF. This chain joins TRBV5-6 and TRBJ2-5; D is perhaps TRBD1 (5 bases). Germline CDR1 SGHDT, CDR2 YYEEEE. V lost 6 bases and J 2 bases, leaving 14 bases between the germline ends. The CDR3 is 14 amino acids.

The V gene is TRBV7-3, the J gene TRBJ1-2; no clear D. Germline CDR1 and CDR2: SGHTA and FQGTGA. The V and J ends lost 1 base and 4 bases respectively, with 10 bases between them. The CDR3 consists of 14 residues. Here the CDR3 DNA reads TGTGCCAGCAGCTTAAGCGGAGGGAGCTATGGCTACACCTTC. This gives the protein CASSLSGGSYGYTF.

The gene calls are TRBV5-5 and TRBJ2-2; the D gene is possibly TRBD2 (7 bases). This CDR3 comprises 17 residues. V lost 3 bases, J lost 5 bases, and 20 bases lay in between. In germline, CDR1 is SGHKS, CDR2 YYEKEE (reference sequence). CDR3 in DNA: TGTGCCAGCAGCTCTCCTCTTGTGGGGGGGCTTACCGGGGAGCTGTTTTTT. Its translation is CASSSPLVGGLTGELFF.

The genes are TRBV3-1 (or the pseudogene TRBV3-2) and TRBJ2-1, with TRBD2 matching over 8 bases. Germline trimming cut 0 bases from V and 2 bases from J; bases unmatched to any gene: 6. Germline-derived CDR1 and CDR2 are LGHDT and YNNKEL (reference sequence). CDR3 length: 17 residues. The CDR3 reads CASSQDQRGPPYNEQFF. The CDR3 coding sequence is TGTGCCAGCAGCCAAGACCAGCGGGGGCCCCCCTACAATGAGCAGTTCTTC.

The chain combines TRBV7-8 with TRBJ2-2, with a possible D match to TRBD2 (6 bases). Per germline, CDR1 SGHVS and CDR2 FQNEAQ. V was pared by 5 bases and J by 2 bases, with 18 bases between. This CDR3 spans 17 amino acids. CDR3 sequence: CASSPPWRGVNTGELFF. In nucleotides, the CDR3 is TGTGCCAGCAGCCCTCCCTGGCGGGGAGTAAACACCGGGGAGCTGTTTTTT.

The chain links TRBV7-6 to TRBJ2-7; D gene uncertain. Germline CDR1 reads SGHVS; CDR2 reads FNYEAQ. The CDR3 has 13 amino acids. Between the trimmed V and J ends, which lost 4 bases and 7 bases, there was a span of 14 bases. The CDR3 is CASSSGLIGEQYF. CDR3 sequence (DNA): TGTGCCAGCAGCTCAGGTCTCATCGGTGAGCAGTACTTC.

This clone was found once. This rearrangement joins TRBV2 to TRBJ2-3; 12 bases fit TRBD2. CDR1 and CDR2 (germline): SNHLY, FYNNEI. The CDR3 has 16 residues. The V segment lost 4 bases and the J segment 2 bases; nucleotides outside the gene matches: 4. As DNA, the CDR3 is TGTGCCAGCAGTGCTGGACTAGCGGGGAACACAGATACGCAGTATTTT. Protein: CASSAGLAGNTDTQYF. The variable domain in full, with the rest retrieved from reference TRBV2 and TRBJ2-3, is EPEVTQTPSHQVTQMGQEVILRCVPISNHLYFYWYRQILGQKVEFLVSFYNNEISEKSEIFDDQFSVERPDGSNFTLKIRSTKLEDSAMYFCASSAGLAGNTDTQYFGPGTRLTVL.

V usage is TRBV18 and J usage is TRBJ1-5, with D perhaps TRBD1 (5 bases). This CDR3 contains 14 residues. Trimming stripped 6 bases from V and 5 bases from J, with 14 bases between. The V gene's germline CDR1 is KGHSH and CDR2 LQKENI. This CDR3 is CASSRDSGDQPQHF. In DNA, the CDR3 is TGTGCCAGCTCCCGCGACAGCGGGGATCAGCCCCAGCATTTT. The whole variable domain, filled in from reference TRBV18 and TRBJ1-5, reads NAGVMQNPRHLVRRRGQEARLRCSPMKGHSHVYWYRQLPEEGLKFMVYLQKENIIDESGMPKERFSAEFPKEGPSILRIQQVVRGDSAAYFCASSRDSGDQPQHFGDGTRLSIL.

This chain links TRBV4-1 with TRBJ1-6; D is unclear. Germline V lookup: CDR1 MGHRA, CDR2 YSYEKL. CDR3 size: 17 residues. Trimming took off 0 bases at V and 0 bases at J, with 9 bases between the two ends. The CDR3 coding sequence is TGCGCCAGCAGCCAAGAAAACCTTAGCTCCTATAATTCACCCCTCCACTTT. It is translated as CASSQENLSSYNSPLHF.

This sequence joins TRBV10-1 and TRBJ2-3; maybe TRBD1 (5 bases). This CDR3 is 13 amino acids long. The germline gives CDR1 WNHNN, CDR2 SYGVQD (reference sequence). Trimming stripped 4 bases from V and 4 bases from J, with 9 bases between. The CDR3, as DNA: TGCGCCAGCAGTGGAAGGGGTTCAGATACGCAGTATTTT. This translates into CASSGRGSDTQYF.

The rearrangement joins TRBV18 to TRBJ1-3, with a possible D match to TRBD1 (6 bases). Germline CDR1 and CDR2: KGHSH and LQKENI. V was trimmed by 5 bases and J by 8 bases, leaving 16 bases between them. The CDR3 is 14 residues long. The CDR3 DNA follows: TGTGCCAGCTCAGCCCGGACAGTTAGGGACACCATATATTTT. Its protein product is CASSARTVRDTIYF.

The V and J genes are TRBV29-1 and TRBJ2-7; 10 positions match TRBD1. With 1 base clipped from V and 2 bases from J, the junction kept 5 bases outside the gene matches. The CDR3 has 15 amino acids. CDR1 is SQVTM, CDR2 ANQGSEA, per germline. As DNA, the CDR3 is TGCAGCGTTGAAGGCTGGACAGGGGGGACCTACGAGCAGTACTTC. Its translation is CSVEGWTGGTYEQYF.

The chain combines TRBV19 with TRBJ2-3; the D is unclear. Germline-derived CDR1 and CDR2 are LNHDA and SQIVND (reference sequence). The CDR3 extends over 15 amino acids. Deletions cut 8 bases from V and 5 bases from J, with 20 bases between. CDR3 DNA: TGTGCCAGTTCCGTTATTGGGCCGAGTGGAGATACGCAGTATTTT. Translation gives CASSVIGPSGDTQYF.

This clone was recorded once. The rearrangement links TRBV6-5 to TRBJ2-4; D is perhaps TRBD1 (6 bases). CDR1 is MNHEY, CDR2 SVGAGI, per germline. V was clipped by 6 bases and J by 7 bases, with 13 bases between them. This CDR3 is 13 amino acids long. CDR3 protein: CASRTTGMNIQYF. Written as DNA, the CDR3 is TGTGCCAGCAGGACTACAGGGATGAACATTCAGTACTTC.

The CDR3 region has the DNA TGTGCCAGCAGTCTCTGGCAGGGGGACGAAGCTTTCTTT. It is translated as CASSLWQGDEAFF. The chain uses TRBV12-3 or TRBV12-4 and TRBJ1-1, with TRBD1 identical over 7 bases. Trimming took 5 bases from V and 8 from J; bases not matched to a gene: 8. CDR3 length: 13 amino acids.

The V gene is TRBV19, the J gene TRBJ1-4, with 10 bases fitting TRBD1. The CDR3 is 14 residues long. The V gene's germline CDR1 is LNHDA and CDR2 SQIVND (reference sequence). Trimming at V came to 9 bases and at J to 8 bases, leaving 9 bases not matched to a gene. CDR3 coding DNA: TGTGCCAGCAGCATCGGGACAGGGGTCGAAAAACTGTTTTTT. As protein: CASSIGTGVEKLFF.

The chain has TRBV19 and TRBJ1-1; D gene uncertain. Trimming left V 0 bases short and J 9 bases short, with 14 bases between. This CDR3 is built from 14 residues. The germline CDR1 and CDR2 sequences are LNHDA and SQIVND (reference sequence). The CDR3: CASSIDIGATKAFF. The CDR3 nucleotides are TGTGCCAGTAGTATAGATATTGGAGCGACGAAAGCTTTCTTT. Full variable domain (missing parts from reference TRBV19 and TRBJ1-1): DGGITQSPKYLFRKEGQNVTLSCEQNLNHDAMYWYRQDPGQGLRLIYYSQIVNDFQKGDIAEGYSVSREKKESFPLTVTSAQKNPTAFYLCASSIDIGATKAFFGQGTRLTVV.

The V call is TRBV6-4, the J call TRBJ2-3; 15 bases align to TRBD2. The length of the CDR3 is 18 residues. With 6 bases clipped from V and 2 bases from J, the junction kept 9 bases outside the gene matches. Germline CDR1 MRHNA, CDR2 SNTAGT. The CDR3 DNA follows: TGTGCCAGCAGATTACCGGGACTAGCGGGGGGTTACACAGATACGCAGTATTTT. Translation gives CASRLPGLAGGYTDTQYF.

The gene calls are TRBV5-5 and TRBJ2-7; possibly TRBD1 for D (6 bases). Germline V CDR1 and CDR2: SGHKS, YYEKEE (reference sequence). CDR3 length: 13 residues. The germline V and J ends were trimmed by 4 bases and 7 bases, with 15 bases remaining between them. CDR3: CASSGNRVEEQYF. The CDR3 coding sequence is TGTGCCAGCAGCGGAAACAGGGTCGAGGAGCAGTACTTC.

The chain uses TRBV19 and TRBJ2-7; possible D gene TRBD1, 6 bases. This CDR3 region has 16 residues. Germline V gene sequence: CDR1 LNHDA, CDR2 SQIVND (reference sequence). V gave up 4 bases and J gave up 4 bases, with 20 bases separating them. The CDR3 nucleotides read TGTGCCAGTAGTACCCCGAACAGGGAAAGCCCATACGAGCAGTACTTC. This codes for CASSTPNRESPYEQYF.

V is TRBV5-1 and J is TRBJ2-5, with 7 bases aligning to TRBD2. The CDR3 runs 14 residues. The V and J ends lost 0 bases and 4 bases, in that order; junction bases with no gene match: 3. CDR1 and CDR2 (germline): SGHRS, YFSETQ. Here the CDR3 DNA reads TGCGCCAGCAGCTTGGGTGGCGGGGGAGAGACCCAGTACTTC. This translates into CASSLGGGGETQYF.

The chain employs TRBV18 and TRBJ2-5, with 13 bases matching TRBD2. CDR1 is KGHSH and CDR2 is LQKENI in the germline V gene. Trimming cost V 1 base and J 2 bases; bases outside gene matches: 7. The length of the CDR3 is 18 residues. CDR3 residues: CASSPRLAGGGIQETQYF. DNA of the CDR3: TGTGCCAGCTCACCACGACTAGCGGGGGGCGGAATTCAAGAGACCCAGTACTTC. Supplemented by reference TRBV18 and TRBJ2-5, the full variable domain reads NAGVMQNPRHLVRRRGQEARLRCSPMKGHSHVYWYRQLPEEGLKFMVYLQKENIIDESGMPKERFSAEFPKEGPSILRIQQVVRGDSAAYFCASSPRLAGGGIQETQYFGPGTRLLVL.

This clone has a handful of counts. The rearrangement uses TRBV7-9 and TRBJ1-2, with D unclear. CDR3 length: 17 amino acids. The germline gives CDR1 SEHNR, CDR2 FQNEAQ (reference sequence). The ends were cut back, 5 bases at V and 0 bases at J, with 19 bases in the middle. CDR3 in DNA: TGTGCCAGCAGCCAAGCCCTTCTACCTACCTCTAACTATGGCTACACCTTC. Its translation: CASSQALLPTSNYGYTF.